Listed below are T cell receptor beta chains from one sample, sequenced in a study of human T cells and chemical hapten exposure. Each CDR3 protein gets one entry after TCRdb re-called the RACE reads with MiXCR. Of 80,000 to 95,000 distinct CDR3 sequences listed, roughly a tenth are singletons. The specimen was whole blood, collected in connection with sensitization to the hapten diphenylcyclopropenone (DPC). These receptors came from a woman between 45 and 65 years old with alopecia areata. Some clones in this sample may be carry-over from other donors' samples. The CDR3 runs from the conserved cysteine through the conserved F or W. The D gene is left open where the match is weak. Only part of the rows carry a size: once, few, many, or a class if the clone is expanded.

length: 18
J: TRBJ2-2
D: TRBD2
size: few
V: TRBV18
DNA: TGTGCCAGCTCACCCCTAGCGGTCACGGGAAGAAACACCGGGGAGCTGTTTTTT
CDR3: CASSPLAVTGRNTGELFF

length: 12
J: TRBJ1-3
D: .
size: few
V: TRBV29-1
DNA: TGCAGCGGAGTGAGCTCTGGAAACACCATATATTTT
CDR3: CSGVSSGNTIYF

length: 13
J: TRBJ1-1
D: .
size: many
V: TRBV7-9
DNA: TGTGCCAGCAAAAAACGGGGGGGCACTGAAGCTTTCTTT
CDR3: CASKKRGGTEAFF

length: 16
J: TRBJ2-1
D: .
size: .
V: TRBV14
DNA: TGTGCCAGCAGCCAAGAGACGGGCGACTCCTACAATGAGCAGTTCTTC
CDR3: CASSQETGDSYNEQFF

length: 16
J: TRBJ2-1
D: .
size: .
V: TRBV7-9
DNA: TGTGCCAGCAGCTTAAGGGGGAGGCTGACCTACAATGAGCAGTTCTTC
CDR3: CASSLRGRLTYNEQFF

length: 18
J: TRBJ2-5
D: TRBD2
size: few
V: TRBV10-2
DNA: TGCGCCAGCAGTGGAGCCTTGGGAGGGCTACAGGCCCAAGAGACCCAGTACTTC
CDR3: CASSGALGGLQAQETQYF

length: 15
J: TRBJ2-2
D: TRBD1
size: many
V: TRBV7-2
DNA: TGTGCCAGCAGCTTGAGGACAGGGGGCACCGGGGAGCTGTTTTTT
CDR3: CASSLRTGGTGELFF

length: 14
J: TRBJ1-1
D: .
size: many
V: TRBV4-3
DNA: TGCGCCAGCAGCCACGGAACAGCCAACACTGAAGCTTTCTTT
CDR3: CASSHGTANTEAFF

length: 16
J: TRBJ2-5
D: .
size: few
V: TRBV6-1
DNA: TGTGCCAGCAGGGGTCAAACATTTGGGAGCCAAGAGACCCAGTACTTC
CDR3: CASRGQTFGSQETQYF

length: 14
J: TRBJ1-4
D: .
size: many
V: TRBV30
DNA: TGTGCCTGGAGTCGTGCGTCAACTAATGAAAAACTGTTTTTT
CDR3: CAWSRASTNEKLFF

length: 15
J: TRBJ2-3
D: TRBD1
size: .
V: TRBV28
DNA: TGTGCCAGCAGTTTTAGGGGGCCTAAGGCAGATACGCAGTATTTT
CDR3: CASSFRGPKADTQYF

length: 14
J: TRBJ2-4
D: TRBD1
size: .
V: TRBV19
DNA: TGTGCCGGTAGATCCAGGGGGGCCAAAAACATTCAGTACTTC
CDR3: CAGRSRGAKNIQYF

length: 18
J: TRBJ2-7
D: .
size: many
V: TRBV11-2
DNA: TGTGCCAGCAGCTTATTTGGACCCCTAGTTGAGGTGTCCTACGAGCAGTACTTC
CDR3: CASSLFGPLVEVSYEQYF

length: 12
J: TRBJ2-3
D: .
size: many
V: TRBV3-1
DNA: TGTGCCAGCAGCCGAGTCCCAGATACGCAGTATTTT
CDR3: CASSRVPDTQYF

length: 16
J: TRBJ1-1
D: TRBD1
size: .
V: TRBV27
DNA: TGTGCCAGCAGTTCAGCCCCAGGGACAGGGGACACTGAAGCTTTCTTT
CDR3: CASSSAPGTGDTEAFF

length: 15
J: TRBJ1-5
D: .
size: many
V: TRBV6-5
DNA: TGTGCCAGCAGTTACACGGGGGATAGCAATCAGCCCCAGCATTTT
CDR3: CASSYTGDSNQPQHF